The clone carrying this TCR beta chain has a count of ten or more. What it binds is unknown. The data were obtained in a study of spatial heterogeneity in lung cancer. Study context: The study consistently detected more beta-chain than alpha-chain sequences. Study results and caveats: The appearance of ubiquitous expanded tumor TCRs in blood was greater at resection than follow-up.

Regarding time point: sample taken at primary tumor resection. The authors sequenced whole RNA from tumor, nontumor lung or frozen PBMC without sorting. The donor population consisted of over 55 patients with untreated, early-stage non-small cell lung cancer. From the 5' RACE reads, TCRdb called clonotypes with MiXCR, one entry per CDR3 protein. The data hold tens of thousands of distinct CDR3 sequences, with roughly an eighth observed a single time. Between the trimmed V and J ends, which lost 4 bases and 12 bases, there was a span of 12 bases. From germline, CDR1 is ENHRY and CDR2 SYGVKD. The CDR3 is 12 residues long.

The receptor comes from a male donor with early-stage non-small cell lung cancer. This sample comprised PBMCs, obtained at surgery. The chain joins TRBV10-3 to TRBJ1-4; D is perhaps TRBD1 (5 bases). The CDR3 DNA reads TGTGCCATCAGTGCCGACAGAGGCGAACTGTTTTTT. This encodes CAISADRGELFF.